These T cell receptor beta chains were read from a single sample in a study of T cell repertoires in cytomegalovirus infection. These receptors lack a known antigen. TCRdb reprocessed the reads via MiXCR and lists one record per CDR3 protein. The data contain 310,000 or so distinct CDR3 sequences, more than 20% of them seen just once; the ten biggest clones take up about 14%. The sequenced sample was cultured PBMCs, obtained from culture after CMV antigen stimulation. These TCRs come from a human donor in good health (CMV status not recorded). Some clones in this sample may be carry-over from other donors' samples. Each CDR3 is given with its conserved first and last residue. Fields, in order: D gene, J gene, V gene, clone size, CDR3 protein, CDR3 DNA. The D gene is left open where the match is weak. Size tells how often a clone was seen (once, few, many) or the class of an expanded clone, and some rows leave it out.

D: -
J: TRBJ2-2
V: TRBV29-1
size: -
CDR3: CSVRQFFTSGMSTGELVF
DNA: TGCAGCGTAAGACAGTTCTTCACGTCGGGGATGTCGACCGGGGAGCTGGTTTTT

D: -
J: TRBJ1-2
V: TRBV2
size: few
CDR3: CASSEGVVNYGYTF
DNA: TGTGCCAGCAGTGAGGGAGTAGTAAACTATGGCTACACCTTC

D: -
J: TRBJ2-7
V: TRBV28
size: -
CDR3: CASSFPTGRGYEQYF
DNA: TGTGCCAGCAGTTTCCCCACAGGGAGGGGGTACGAGCAGTACTTC

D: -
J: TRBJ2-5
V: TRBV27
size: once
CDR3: CASSFGTGLQETQYF
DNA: TGTGCCAGCAGTTTCGGGACGGGCCTTCAAGAGACCCAGTACTTC

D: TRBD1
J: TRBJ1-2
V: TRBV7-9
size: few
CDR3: CASSLNRGEAGYTF
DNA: TGTGCCAGCAGCTTAAACAGGGGAGAGGCTGGCTACACCTTC

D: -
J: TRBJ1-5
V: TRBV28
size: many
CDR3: CASSGNHQPQHF
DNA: TGTGCCAGCAGCGGGAATCATCAGCCCCAGCATTTT

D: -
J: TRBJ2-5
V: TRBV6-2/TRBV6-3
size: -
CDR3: CASSLSFGGHETQYF
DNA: TGTGCCAGCAGTTTGTCGTTTGGAGGGCATGAGACCCAGTACTTC

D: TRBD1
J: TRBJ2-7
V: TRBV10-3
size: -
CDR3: CAISGRQGVTYEQYF
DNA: TGTGCCATCAGTGGGAGACAGGGCGTCACCTACGAGCAGTACTTC

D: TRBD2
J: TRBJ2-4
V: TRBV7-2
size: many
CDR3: CASSRGLAGGGNIQYF
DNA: TGTGCCAGCAGCCGTGGACTAGCGGGAGGGGGGAACATTCAGTACTTC

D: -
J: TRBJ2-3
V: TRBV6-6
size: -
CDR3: CASAGQGLDTQYF
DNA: TGTGCCAGCGCTGGCCAGGGGCTAGATACGCAGTATTTT

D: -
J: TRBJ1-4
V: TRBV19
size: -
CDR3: CATGDNEKLFF
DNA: TGTGCCACGGGGGACAATGAAAAACTGTTTTTT

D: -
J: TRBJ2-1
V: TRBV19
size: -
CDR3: CASSSRLVGDYNEQFF
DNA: TGTGCCAGTAGTTCCCGACTAGTCGGGGATTACAATGAGCAGTTCTTC

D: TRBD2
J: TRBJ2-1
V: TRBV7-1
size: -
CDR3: CASSPPVSGMQSYNEQFF
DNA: TGTGCCAGCAGCCCCCCGGTTAGCGGGATGCAGTCCTACAATGAGCAGTTCTTC

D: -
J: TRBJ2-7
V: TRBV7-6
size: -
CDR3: CASSLDLYYEQYF
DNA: TGTGCCAGCAGCTTAGATTTGTACTACGAGCAGTACTTC

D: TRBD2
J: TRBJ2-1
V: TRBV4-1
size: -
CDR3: CASSRVASGSSSYNEQFF
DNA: TGCGCCAGCAGCCGAGTAGCTAGCGGGAGTAGCTCCTACAATGAGCAGTTCTTC

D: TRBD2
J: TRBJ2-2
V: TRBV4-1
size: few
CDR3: CASGGLAGGNTGELFF
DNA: TGCGCCAGCGGCGGACTAGCGGGAGGAAACACCGGGGAGCTGTTTTTT

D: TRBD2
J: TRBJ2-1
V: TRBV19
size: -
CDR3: CASSRLAGALGFF
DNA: TGTGCCAGTAGTAGACTAGCGGGAGCCCTCGGGTTCTTC

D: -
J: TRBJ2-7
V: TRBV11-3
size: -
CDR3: CASSPSGVYEQYF
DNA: TGTGCCAGCAGCCCGTCTGGGGTCTACGAGCAGTACTTC

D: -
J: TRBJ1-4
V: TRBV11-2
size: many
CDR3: CASSLDRAATNEKLFF
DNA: TGTGCCAGCAGCTTAGATCGGGCAGCAACTAATGAAAAACTGTTTTTT

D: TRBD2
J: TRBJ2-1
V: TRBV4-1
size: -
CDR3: CASSQEWASGVGEQFF
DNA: TGCGCCAGCAGCCAAGAGTGGGCTAGCGGGGTCGGGGAGCAGTTCTTC

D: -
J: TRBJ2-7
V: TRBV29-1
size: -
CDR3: CSVVLQGRGDEQYF
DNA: TGCAGCGTTGTACTACAGGGCCGCGGGGACGAGCAGTACTTC

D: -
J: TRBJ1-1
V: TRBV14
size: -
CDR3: CASSQVGGRLMNTEAFF
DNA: TGTGCCAGCAGCCAAGTGGGGGGGCGACTGATGAACACTGAAGCTTTCTTT

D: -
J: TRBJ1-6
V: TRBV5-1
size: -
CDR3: CASSLEGAGNSPLHF
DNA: TGCGCCAGCAGCTTGGAAGGGGCGGGTAATTCACCCCTCCACTTT

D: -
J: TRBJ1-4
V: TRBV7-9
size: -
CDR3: CASSLSDRFKEKLFF
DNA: TGTGCCAGCAGCTTATCCGACAGGTTTAAAGAAAAACTGTTTTTT